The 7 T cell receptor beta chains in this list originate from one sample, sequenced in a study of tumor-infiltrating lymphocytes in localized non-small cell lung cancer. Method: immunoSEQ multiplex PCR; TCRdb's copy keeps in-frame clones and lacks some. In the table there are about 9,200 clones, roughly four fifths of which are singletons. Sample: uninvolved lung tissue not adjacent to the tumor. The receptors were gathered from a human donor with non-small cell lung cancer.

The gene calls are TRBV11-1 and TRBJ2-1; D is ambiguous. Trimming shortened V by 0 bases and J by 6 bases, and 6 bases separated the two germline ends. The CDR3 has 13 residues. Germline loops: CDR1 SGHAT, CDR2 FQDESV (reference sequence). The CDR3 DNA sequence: TGTGCCAGCAGCTTAGCCGATCGCAATGAGCAGTTCTTC. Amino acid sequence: CASSLADRNEQFF.

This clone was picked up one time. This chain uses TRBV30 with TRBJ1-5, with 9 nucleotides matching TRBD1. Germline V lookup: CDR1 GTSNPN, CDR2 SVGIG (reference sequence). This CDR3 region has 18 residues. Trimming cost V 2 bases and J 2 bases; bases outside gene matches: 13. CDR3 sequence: CAWSQTRDREVGNQPQHF. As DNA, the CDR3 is TGTGCCTGGAGTCAGACCCGGGACAGGGAGGTGGGCAATCAGCCCCAGCATTTT.

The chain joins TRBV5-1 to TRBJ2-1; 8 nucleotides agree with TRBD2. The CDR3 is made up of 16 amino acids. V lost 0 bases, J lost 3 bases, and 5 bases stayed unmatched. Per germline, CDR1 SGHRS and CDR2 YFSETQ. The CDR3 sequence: CASSLATSDRYNEQFF. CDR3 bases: TGCGCCAGCAGCTTGGCGACTAGCGACCGCTACAATGAGCAGTTCTTC.

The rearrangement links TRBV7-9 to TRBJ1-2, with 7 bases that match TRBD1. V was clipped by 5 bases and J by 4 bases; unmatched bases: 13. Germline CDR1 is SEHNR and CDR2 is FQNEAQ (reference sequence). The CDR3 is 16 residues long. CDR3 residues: CASSVSQGVRSYGYTF. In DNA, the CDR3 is TGTGCCAGCAGCGTGTCGCAGGGGGTCCGGTCCTATGGCTACACCTTC. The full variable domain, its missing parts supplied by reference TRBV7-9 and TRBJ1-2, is DTGVSQNPRHKITKRGQNVTFRCDPISEHNRLYWYRQTLGQGPEFLTYFQNEAQLEKSRLLSDRFSAERPKGSFSTLEIQRTEQGDSAMYLCASSVSQGVRSYGYTFGSGTRLTVV.

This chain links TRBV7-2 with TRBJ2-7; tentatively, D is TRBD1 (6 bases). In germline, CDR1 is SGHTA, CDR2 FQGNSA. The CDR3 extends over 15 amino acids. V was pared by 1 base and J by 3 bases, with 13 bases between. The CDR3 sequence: CASSLDRETYYEQYF. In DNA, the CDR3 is TGTGCCAGCAGCTTAGACAGGGAGACATACTACGAGCAGTACTTC.

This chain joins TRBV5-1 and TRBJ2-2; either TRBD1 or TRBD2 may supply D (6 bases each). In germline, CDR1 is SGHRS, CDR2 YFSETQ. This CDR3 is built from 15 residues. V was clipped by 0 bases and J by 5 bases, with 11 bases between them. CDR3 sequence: CASSLAGGGTGELFF. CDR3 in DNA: TGCGCCAGCAGCTTGGCCGGGGGCGGGACCGGGGAGCTGTTTTTT.

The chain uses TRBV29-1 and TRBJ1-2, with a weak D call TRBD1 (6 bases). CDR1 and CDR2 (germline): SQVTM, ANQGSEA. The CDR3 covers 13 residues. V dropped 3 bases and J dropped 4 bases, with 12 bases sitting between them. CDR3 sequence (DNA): TGCAGCGTTGAGCAGGGCAGGGGCTATGGCTACACCTTC. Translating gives CSVEQGRGYGYTF.